This entry is about one T cell receptor beta chain. Its antigen is undetermined. The data are from a study of a mutant IDH1 vaccine in newly diagnosed glioma. Study overall: Either 4-6 weeks after radiotherapy alone or alongside temozolomide, vaccination was begun. Week 35 held visit V12, while week 47 held visit V13.

Losses at the gene ends were 0 bases for V and 6 bases for J; bases not matched to a gene: 4. Germline V gene lookup returns CDR1 LNHNV and CDR2 YYDKDF (reference sequence). This CDR3 is built from 14 residues. As to time point: week 47, end of study. With topical imiquimod, each dose of the vaccine consisted of 300 ug of mutant IDH1 20-mer peptide. Eight vaccinations reached patients in weeks 1, 3, 5, 7, 11, 15, 19 and 23. Each donor presented with a new WHO grade 3 or 4 astrocytoma that tested IDH1-mutant and showed ATRX loss. The table came from immunoSEQ multiplex PCR; TCRdb's copy has only in-frame clones and leaves some out. The sample includes about 36,000 clones, 65% to 80% of them seen just once.

This TCR was recovered from a man between 35 and 55 years old with glioma. This chain uses TRBV15 with TRBJ1-2; 7 bases agree with TRBD1. This specimen consisted of PBMCs, obtained from a glioma patient whose treatment included an IDH1 peptide vaccine. Here the CDR3 DNA reads TGTGCCACCAGCAGAGATTTCCAGGGGGATGGCTACACCTTC. It translates to CATSRDFQGDGYTF. The full variable domain, rest sourced from reference TRBV15 and TRBJ1-2, is DAMVIQNPRYQVTQFGKPVTLSCSQTLNHNVMYWYQQKSSQAPKLLFHYYDKDFNNEADTPDNFQSRRPNTSFCFLDIRSPGLGDTAMYLCATSRDFQGDGYTFGSGTRLTVV.